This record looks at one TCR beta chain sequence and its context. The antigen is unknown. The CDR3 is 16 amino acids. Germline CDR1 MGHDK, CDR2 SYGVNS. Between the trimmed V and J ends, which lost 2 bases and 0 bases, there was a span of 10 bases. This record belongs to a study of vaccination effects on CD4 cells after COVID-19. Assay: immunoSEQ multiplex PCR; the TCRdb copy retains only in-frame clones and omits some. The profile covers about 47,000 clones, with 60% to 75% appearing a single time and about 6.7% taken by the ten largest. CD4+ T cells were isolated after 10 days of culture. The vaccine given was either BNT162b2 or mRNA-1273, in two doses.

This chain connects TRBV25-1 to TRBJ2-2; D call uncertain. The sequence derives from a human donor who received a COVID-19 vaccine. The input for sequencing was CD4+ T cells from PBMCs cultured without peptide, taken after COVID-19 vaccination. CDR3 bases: TGTGCCAGCAGTGAAATCTCCGCACCGAACACCGGGGAGCTGTTTTTT. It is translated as CASSEISAPNTGELFF.